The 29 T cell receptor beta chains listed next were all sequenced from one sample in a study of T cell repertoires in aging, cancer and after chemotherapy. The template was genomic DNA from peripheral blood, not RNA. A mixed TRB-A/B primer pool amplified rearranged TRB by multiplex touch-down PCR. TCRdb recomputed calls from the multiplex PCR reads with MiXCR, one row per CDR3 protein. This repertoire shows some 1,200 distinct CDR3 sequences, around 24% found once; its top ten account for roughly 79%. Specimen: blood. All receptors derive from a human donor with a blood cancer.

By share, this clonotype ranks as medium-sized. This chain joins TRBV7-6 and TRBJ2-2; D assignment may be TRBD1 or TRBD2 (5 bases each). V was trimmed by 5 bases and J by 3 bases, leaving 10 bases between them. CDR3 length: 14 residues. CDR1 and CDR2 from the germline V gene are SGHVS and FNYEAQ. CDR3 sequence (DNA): TGTGCCAGCAGCACGGGACCCCACACCGGGGAGCTGTTTTTT. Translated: CASSTGPHTGELFF.

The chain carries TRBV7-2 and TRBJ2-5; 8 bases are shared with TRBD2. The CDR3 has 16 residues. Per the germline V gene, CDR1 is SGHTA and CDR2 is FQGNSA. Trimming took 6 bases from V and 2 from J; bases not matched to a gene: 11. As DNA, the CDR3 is TGTGCCAGCAGTCTTCTGGCGGGCGGGGGGCAAGAGACCCAGTACTTC. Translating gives CASSLLAGGGQETQYF.

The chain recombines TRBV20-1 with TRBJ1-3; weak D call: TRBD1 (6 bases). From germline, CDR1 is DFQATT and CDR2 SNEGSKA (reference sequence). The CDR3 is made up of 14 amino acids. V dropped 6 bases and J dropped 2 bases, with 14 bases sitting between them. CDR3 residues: CSAPRPGAGNTIYF. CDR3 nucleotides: TGCAGTGCCCCCCGGCCAGGGGCTGGAAACACCATATATTTT.

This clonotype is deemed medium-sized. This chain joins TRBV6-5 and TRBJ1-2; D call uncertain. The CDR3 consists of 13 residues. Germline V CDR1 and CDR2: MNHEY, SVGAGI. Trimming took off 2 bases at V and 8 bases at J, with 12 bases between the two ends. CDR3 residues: CASSYGQAEGYTF. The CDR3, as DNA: TGTGCCAGCAGTTACGGGCAGGCCGAGGGCTACACCTTC.

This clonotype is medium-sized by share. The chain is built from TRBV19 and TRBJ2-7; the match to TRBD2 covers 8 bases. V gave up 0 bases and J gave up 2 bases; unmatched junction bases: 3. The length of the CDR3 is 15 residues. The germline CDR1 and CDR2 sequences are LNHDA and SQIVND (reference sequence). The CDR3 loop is CASSIDAGGPYEQYF. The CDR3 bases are TGTGCCAGTAGTATAGATGCGGGAGGCCCCTACGAGCAGTACTTC.

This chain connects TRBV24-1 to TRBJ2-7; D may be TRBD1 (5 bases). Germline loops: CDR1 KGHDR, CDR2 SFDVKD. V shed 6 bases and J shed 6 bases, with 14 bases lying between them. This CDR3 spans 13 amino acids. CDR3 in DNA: TGTGCCACCAGTCAAGGGGAAACGGCCGAGCAGTACTTC. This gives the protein CATSQGETAEQYF.

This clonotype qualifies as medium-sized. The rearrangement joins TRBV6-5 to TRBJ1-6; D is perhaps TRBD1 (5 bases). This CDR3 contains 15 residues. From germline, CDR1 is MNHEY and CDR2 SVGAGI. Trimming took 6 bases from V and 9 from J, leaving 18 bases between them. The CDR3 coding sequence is TGTGCCAGCAGACACGCGGGCCTAAGGGGTTCACCCCTCCACTTT. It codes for CASRHAGLRGSPLHF.

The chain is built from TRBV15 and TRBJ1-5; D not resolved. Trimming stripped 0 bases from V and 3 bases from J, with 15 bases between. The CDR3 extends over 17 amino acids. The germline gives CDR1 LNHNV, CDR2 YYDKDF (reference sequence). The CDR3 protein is CATSRDWEAEDNQPQHF. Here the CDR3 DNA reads TGTGCCACCAGCAGAGACTGGGAAGCCGAAGACAATCAGCCCCAGCATTTT. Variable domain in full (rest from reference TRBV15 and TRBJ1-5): DAMVIQNPRYQVTQFGKPVTLSCSQTLNHNVMYWYQQKSSQAPKLLFHYYDKDFNNEADTPDNFQSRRPNTSFCFLDIRSPGLGDTAMYLCATSRDWEAEDNQPQHFGDGTRLSIL.

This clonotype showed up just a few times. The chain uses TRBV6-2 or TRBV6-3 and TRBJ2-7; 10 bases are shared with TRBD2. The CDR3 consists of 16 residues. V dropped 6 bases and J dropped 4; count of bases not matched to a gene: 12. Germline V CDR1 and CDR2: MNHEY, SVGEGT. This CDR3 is CASRGRGASGSYEQYF. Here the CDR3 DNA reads TGTGCCAGCAGGGGACGAGGGGCTAGCGGGAGTTACGAGCAGTACTTC.

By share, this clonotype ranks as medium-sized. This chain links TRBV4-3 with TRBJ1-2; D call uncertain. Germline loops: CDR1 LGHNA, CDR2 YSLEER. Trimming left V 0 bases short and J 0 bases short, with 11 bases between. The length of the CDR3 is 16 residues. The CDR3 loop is CASSQDTGISNYGYTF. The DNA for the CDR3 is TGCGCCAGCAGCCAAGATACCGGGATTTCTAACTATGGCTACACCTTC.

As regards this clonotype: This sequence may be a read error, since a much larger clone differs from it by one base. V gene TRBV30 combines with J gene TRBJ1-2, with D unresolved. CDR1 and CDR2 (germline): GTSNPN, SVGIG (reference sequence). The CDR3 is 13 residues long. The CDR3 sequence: CDWSPQLTSGYTF. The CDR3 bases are TGTGACTGGAGTCCTCAGTTGACCTCTGGCTACACCTTC. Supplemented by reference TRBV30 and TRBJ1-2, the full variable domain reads SQTIHQWPATLVQPVGSPLSLECTVEGTSNPNLYWYRQAAGRGLQLLFYSVGIGQISSEVPQNLSASRPQDRQFILSSKKLLLSDSGFYLCDWSPQLTSGYTFGSGTRLTVV.

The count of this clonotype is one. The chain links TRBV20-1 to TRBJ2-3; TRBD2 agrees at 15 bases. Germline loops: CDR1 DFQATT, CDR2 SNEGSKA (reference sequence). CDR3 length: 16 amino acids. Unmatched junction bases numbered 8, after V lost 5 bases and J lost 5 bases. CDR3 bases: TGCAGTGCTTCCCCGGGACTAGCGGGGGGACTAGATACGCAGTATTTT. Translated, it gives CSASPGLAGGLDTQYF.

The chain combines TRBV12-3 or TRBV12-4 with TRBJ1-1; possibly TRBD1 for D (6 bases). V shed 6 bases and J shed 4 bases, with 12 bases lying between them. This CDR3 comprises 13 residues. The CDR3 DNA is TGTGCCAGCAGGTACAGGGTAACCACTGAAGCTTTCTTT. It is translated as CASRYRVTTEAFF.

The CDR3 reads CASSPGRVLPGELFF. CDR3 DNA: TGTGCCAGCAGTCCGGGACGGGTCCTCCCCGGGGAGCTGTTTTTT. The V gene is TRBV13, the J gene TRBJ2-2; either TRBD1 or TRBD2 may fit D (5 bases each). CDR3 length: 15 amino acids. In germline, CDR1 is PRHDT, CDR2 FYEKMQ (reference sequence). Trimming removed 6 bases from V and 6 bases from J, with 17 bases in between.

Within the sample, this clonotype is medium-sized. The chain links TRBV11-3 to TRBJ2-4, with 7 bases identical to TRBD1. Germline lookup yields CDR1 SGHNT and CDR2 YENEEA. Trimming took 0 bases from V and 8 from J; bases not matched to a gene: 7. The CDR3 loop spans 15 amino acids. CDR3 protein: CASSLDNTGVDIQYF. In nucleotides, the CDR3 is TGTGCCAGCAGCTTAGATAATACAGGGGTGGACATTCAGTACTTC.

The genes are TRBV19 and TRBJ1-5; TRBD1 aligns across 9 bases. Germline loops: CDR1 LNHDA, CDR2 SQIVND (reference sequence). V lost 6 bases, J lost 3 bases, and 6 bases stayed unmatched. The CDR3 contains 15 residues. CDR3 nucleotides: TGTGCCAGTAGGGGGACAGGGTCGAACAATCAGCCCCAGCATTTT. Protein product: CASRGTGSNNQPQHF.

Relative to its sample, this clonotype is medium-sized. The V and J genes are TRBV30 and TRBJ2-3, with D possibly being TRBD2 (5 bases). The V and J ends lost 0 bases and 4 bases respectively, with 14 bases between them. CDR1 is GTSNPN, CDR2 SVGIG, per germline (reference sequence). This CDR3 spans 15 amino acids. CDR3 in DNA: TGTGCCTGGAGTGTAACCAGCGGAAGGGCAGATACGCAGTATTTT. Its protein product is CAWSVTSGRADTQYF.

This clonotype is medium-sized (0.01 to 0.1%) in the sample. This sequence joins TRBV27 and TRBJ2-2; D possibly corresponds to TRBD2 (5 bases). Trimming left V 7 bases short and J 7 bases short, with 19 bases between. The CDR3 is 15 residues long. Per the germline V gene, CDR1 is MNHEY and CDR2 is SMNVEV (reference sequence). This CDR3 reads CASTPMARRGGELFF. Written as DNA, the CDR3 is TGTGCCAGCACCCCTATGGCCAGACGGGGCGGGGAGCTGTTTTTT.

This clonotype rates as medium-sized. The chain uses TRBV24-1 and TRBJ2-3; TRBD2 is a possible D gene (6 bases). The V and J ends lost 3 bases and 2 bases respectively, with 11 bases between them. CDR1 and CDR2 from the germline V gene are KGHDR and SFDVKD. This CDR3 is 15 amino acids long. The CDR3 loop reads CATSDPRTITDTQYF. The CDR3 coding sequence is TGTGCCACCAGTGATCCGAGGACTATCACAGATACGCAGTATTTT.

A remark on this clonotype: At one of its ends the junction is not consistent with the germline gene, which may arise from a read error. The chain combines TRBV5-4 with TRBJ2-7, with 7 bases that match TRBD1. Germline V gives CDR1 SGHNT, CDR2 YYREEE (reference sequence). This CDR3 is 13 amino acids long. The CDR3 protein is CASSSGQLYEQYF. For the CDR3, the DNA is TGCGCCAGCAGCTCGGGACAGCTCTACGAGCAGTACTTC.

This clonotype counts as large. As DNA, the CDR3 is TGTGCCAGCAGAAGGGGCACCGGGGAGCTGTTTTTT. It codes for CASRRGTGELFF. This chain joins TRBV11-3 and TRBJ2-2; D might be TRBD1 (5 bases). V was shortened by 6 bases and J by 4 bases, with 6 bases between the two germline ends. Germline V gene sequence: CDR1 SGHNT, CDR2 YENEEA. The length of the CDR3 is 12 residues.

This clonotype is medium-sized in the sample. The CDR3 DNA reads TGCAGCGCCGCTGGACTAGCGTCTGGCGAGCAGTACTTC. This translates into CSAAGLASGEQYF. V is TRBV29-1 and J is TRBJ2-7, with 9 positions matching TRBD2. The CDR3 loop spans 13 amino acids. CDR1 and CDR2 from the germline V gene are SQVTM and ANQGSEA. V trimming: 7 bases; J trimming: 6 bases; junction bases outside the gene matches: 10.

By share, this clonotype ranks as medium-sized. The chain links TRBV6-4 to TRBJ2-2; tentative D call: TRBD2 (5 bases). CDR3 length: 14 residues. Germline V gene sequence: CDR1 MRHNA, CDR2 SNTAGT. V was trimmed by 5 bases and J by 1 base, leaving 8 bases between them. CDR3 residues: CASSWTVNTGELFF. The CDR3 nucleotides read TGTGCCAGCAGTTGGACTGTGAACACCGGGGAGCTGTTTTTT.

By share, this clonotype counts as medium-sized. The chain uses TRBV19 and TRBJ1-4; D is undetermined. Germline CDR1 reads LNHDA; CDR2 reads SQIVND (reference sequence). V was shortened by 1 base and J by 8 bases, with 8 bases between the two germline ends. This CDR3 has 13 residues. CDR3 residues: CASSIGLAEKLFF. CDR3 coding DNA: TGTGCCAGTAGTATAGGGTTGGCAGAAAAACTGTTTTTT. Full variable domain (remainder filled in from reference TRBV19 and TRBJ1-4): DGGITQSPKYLFRKEGQNVTLSCEQNLNHDAMYWYRQDPGQGLRLIYYSQIVNDFQKGDIAEGYSVSREKKESFPLTVTSAQKNPTAFYLCASSIGLAEKLFFGSGTQLSVL.

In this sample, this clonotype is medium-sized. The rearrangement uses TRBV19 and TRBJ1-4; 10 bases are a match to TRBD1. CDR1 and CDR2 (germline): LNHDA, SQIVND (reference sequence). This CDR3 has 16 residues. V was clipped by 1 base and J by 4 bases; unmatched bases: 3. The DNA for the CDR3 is TGTGCCAGTAGTATAGTAAGGACAGGGGGTAATGAAAAACTGTTTTTT. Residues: CASSIVRTGGNEKLFF.

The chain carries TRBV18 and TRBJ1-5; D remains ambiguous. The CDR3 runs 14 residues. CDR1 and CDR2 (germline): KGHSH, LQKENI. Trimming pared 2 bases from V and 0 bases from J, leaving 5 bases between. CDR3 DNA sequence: TGTGCCAGCTCACCAGGGTTTAGCAATCAGCCCCAGCATTTT. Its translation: CASSPGFSNQPQHF. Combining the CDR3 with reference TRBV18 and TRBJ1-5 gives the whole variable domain NAGVMQNPRHLVRRRGQEARLRCSPMKGHSHVYWYRQLPEEGLKFMVYLQKENIIDESGMPKERFSAEFPKEGPSILRIQQVVRGDSAAYFCASSPGFSNQPQHFGDGTRLSIL.

The CDR3: CASSQGGGSTDTQYF. CDR3 coding DNA: TGTGCCAGCAGCCAAGGGGGCGGGAGCACAGATACGCAGTATTTT. The rearrangement links TRBV13 to TRBJ2-3; 7 bases are a match to TRBD1. This CDR3 comprises 15 residues. Germline V gene lookup returns CDR1 PRHDT and CDR2 FYEKMQ (reference sequence). V dropped 5 bases and J dropped 0; count of bases not matched to a gene: 5.

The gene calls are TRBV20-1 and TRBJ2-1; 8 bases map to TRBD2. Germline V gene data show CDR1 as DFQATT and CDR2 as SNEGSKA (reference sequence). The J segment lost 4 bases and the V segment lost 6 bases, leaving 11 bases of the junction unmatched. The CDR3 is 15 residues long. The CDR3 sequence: CSAPYGTRGYNEQFF. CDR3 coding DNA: TGCAGTGCGCCTTATGGGACTAGGGGGTACAATGAGCAGTTCTTC.

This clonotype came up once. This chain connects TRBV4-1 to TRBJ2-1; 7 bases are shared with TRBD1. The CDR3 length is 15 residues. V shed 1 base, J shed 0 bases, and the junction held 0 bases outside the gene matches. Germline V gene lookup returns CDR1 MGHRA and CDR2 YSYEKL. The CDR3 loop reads CASSQGDSSYNEQFF. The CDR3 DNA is TGCGCCAGCAGCCAAGGGGACAGCTCCTACAATGAGCAGTTCTTC.